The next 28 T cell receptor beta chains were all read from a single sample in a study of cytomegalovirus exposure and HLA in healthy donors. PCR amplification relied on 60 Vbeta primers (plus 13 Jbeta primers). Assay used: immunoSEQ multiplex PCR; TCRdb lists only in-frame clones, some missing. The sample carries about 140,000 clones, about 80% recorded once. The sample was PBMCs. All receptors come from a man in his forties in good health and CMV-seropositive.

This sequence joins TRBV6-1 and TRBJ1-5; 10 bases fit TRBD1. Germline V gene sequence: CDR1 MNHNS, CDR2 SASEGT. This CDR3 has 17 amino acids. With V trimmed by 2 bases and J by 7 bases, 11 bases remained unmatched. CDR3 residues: CASSEYSWDRGVQPQHF. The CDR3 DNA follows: TGTGCCAGCAGTGAATATTCCTGGGACAGGGGTGTACAGCCCCAGCATTTT.

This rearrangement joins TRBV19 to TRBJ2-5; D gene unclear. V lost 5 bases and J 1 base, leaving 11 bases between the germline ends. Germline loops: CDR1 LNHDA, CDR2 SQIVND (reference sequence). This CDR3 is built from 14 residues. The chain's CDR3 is CASSRTNSQETQYF. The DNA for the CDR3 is TGTGCCAGTAGTCGCACTAACTCCCAAGAGACCCAGTACTTC.

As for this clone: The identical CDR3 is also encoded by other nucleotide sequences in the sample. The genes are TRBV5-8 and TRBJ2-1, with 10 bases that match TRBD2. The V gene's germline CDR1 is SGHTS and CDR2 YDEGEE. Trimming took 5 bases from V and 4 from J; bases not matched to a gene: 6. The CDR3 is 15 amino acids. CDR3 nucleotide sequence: TGTGCCAGCAGTCGGACTAGCGGTTCTTACAATGAGCAGTTCTTC. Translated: CASSRTSGSYNEQFF.

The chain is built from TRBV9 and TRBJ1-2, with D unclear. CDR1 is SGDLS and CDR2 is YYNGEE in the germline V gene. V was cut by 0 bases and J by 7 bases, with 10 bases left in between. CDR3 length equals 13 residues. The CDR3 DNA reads TGTGCCAGCAGCGTAGCCGGGGAGATTGGCTACACCTTC. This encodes CASSVAGEIGYTF.

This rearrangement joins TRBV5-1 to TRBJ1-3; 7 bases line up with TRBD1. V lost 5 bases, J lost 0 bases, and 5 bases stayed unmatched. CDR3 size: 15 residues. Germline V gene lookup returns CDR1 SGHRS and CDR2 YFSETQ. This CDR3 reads CASRLSGGSGNTIYF. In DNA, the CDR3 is TGCGCCAGCAGACTATCAGGGGGCTCTGGAAACACCATATATTTT.

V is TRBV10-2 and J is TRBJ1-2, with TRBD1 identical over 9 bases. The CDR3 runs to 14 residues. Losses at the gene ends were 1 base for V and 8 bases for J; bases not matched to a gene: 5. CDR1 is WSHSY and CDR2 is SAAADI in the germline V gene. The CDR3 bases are TGCGCCAGCAGTGAGTGGGGACAGGGTGTAGGCTACACCTTC. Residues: CASSEWGQGVGYTF.

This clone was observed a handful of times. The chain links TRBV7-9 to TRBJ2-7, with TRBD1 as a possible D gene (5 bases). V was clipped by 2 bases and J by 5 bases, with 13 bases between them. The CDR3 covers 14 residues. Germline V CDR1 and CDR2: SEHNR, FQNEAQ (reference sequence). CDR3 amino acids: CASSLNRQSNEQYF. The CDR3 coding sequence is TGTGCCAGCAGCTTAAACCGACAGTCCAACGAGCAGTACTTC.

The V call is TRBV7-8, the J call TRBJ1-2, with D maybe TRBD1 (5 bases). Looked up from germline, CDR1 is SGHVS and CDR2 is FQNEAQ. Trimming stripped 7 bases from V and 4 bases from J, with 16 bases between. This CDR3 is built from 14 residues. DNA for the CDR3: TGTGCCAGCAAGGTTGCGGGGGGAGGCTATGGCTACACCTTC. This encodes CASKVAGGGYGYTF. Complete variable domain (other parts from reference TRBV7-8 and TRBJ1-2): GAGVSQSPRYKVAKRGQDVALRCDPISGHVSLFWYQQALGQGPEFLTYFQNEAQLDKSGLPSDRFFAERPEGSVSTLKIQRTQQEDSAVYLCASKVAGGGYGYTFGSGTRLTVV.

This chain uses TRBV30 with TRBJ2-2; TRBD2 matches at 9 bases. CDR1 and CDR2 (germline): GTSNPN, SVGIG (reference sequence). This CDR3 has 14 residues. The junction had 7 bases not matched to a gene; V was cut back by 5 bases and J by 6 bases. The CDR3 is CAWEGLAGAGELFF. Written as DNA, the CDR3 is TGTGCCTGGGAAGGGTTAGCGGGGGCCGGGGAGCTGTTTTTT.

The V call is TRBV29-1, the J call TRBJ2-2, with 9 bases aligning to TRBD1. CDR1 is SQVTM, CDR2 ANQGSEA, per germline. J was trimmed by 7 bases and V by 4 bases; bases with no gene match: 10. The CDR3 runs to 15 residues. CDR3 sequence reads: CSVVETGGAGGELFF. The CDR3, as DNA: TGCAGCGTTGTTGAAACAGGGGGCGCGGGCGGGGAGCTGTTTTTT.

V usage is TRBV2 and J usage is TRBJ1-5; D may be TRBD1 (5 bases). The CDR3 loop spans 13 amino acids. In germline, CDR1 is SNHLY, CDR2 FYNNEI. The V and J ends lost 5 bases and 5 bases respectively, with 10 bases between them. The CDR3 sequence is CASSRRGDQPQHF. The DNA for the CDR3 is TGTGCCAGCAGTAGGAGGGGCGATCAGCCCCAGCATTTT.

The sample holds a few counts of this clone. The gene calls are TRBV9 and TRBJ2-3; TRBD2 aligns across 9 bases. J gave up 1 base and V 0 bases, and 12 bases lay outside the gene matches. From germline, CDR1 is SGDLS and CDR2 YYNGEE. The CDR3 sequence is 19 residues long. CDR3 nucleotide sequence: TGTGCCAGCAGCGTAGGTGCGGGAGGGCTCCGACGGGGCACAGATACGCAGTATTTT. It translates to CASSVGAGGLRRGTDTQYF.

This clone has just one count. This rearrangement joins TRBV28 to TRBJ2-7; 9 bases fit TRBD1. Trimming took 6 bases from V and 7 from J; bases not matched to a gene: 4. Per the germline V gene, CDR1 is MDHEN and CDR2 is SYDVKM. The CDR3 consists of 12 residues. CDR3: CASRTTGGEQYF. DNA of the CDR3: TGTGCCAGCAGAACGACAGGGGGAGAGCAGTACTTC.

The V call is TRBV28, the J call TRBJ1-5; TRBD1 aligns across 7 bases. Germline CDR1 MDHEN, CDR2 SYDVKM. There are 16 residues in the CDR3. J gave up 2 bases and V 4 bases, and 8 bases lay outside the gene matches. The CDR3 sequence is CASSSTGRIGNQPQHF. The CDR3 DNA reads TGTGCCAGCAGTTCGACAGGGAGAATAGGCAATCAGCCCCAGCATTTT.

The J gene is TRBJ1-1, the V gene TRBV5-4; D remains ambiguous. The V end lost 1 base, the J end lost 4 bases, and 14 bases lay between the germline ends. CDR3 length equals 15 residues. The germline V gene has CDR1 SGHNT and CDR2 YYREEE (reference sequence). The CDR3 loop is CASSLPLGSRTEAFF. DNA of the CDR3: TGTGCCAGCAGCTTGCCCCTAGGCTCACGCACTGAAGCTTTCTTT.

CDR3 protein: CASSGDRGPYEQYF. The CDR3 bases are TGTGCCAGCAGTGGCGACAGGGGGCCCTACGAGCAGTACTTC. The chain is built from TRBV6-1 and TRBJ2-7; 10 bases fit TRBD1. This CDR3 has 14 residues. Trimming removed 4 bases from V and 2 bases from J; junction bases left unmatched: 2. The germline V gene encodes CDR1 MNHNS and CDR2 SASEGT.

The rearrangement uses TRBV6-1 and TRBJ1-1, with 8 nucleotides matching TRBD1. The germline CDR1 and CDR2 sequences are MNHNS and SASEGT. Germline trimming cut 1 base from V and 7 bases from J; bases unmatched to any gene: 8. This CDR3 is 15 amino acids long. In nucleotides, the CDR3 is TGTGCCAGCAGTGAAGAATGGTGGGGACAGGATGAAGCTTTCTTT. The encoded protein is CASSEEWWGQDEAFF.

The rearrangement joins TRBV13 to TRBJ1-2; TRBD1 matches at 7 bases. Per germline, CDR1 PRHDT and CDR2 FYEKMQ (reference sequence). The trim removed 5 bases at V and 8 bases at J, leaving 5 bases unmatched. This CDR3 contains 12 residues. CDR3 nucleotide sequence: TGTGCCAGCAGCCCAAGACAGGGAGGCTACACCTTC. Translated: CASSPRQGGYTF.

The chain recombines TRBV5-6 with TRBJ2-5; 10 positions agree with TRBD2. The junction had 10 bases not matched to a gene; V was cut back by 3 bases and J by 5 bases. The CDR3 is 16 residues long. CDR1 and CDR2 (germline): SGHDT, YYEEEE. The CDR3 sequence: CASSSPGLAFGETQYF. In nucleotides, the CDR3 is TGTGCCAGCAGCTCACCGGGACTAGCGTTTGGGGAGACCCAGTACTTC. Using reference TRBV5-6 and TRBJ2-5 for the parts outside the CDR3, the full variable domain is DAGVTQSPTHLIKTRGQQVTLRCSPKSGHDTVSWYQQALGQGPQFIFQYYEEEERQRGNFPDRFSGHQFPNYSSELNVNALLLGDSALYLCASSSPGLAFGETQYFGPGTRLLVL.

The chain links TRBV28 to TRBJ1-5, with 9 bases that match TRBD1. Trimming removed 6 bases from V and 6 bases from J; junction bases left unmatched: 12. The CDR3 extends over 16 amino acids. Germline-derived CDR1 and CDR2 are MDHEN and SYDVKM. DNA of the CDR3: TGTGCCAGCAGGTCTGATCCGGGACAGGGCGGTCAGCCCCAGCATTTT. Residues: CASRSDPGQGGQPQHF.

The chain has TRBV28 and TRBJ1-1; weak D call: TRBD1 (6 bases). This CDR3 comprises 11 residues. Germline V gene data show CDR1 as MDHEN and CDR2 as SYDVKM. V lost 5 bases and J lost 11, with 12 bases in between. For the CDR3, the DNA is TGTGCCAGCAGTGGGGACAAGTACGCTTTCTTT. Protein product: CASSGDKYAFF.

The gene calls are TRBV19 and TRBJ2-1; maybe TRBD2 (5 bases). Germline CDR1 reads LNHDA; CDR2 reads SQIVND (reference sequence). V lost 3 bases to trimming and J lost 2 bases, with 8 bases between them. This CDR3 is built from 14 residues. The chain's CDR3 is CASSMKRTYNEQFF. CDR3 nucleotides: TGTGCCAGTAGTATGAAGCGGACCTACAATGAGCAGTTCTTC.

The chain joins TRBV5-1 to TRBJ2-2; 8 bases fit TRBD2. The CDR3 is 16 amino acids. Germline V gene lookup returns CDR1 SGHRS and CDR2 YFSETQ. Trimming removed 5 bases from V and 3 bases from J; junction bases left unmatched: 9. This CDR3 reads CASREGSGDYTGELFF. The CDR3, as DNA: TGCGCCAGCAGAGAAGGTAGCGGGGATTACACCGGGGAGCTGTTTTTT.

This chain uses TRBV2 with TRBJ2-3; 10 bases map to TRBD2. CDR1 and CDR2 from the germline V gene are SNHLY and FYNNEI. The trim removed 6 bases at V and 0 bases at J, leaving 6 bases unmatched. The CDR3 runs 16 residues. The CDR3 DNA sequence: TGTGCCAGCAGACTAAGGACTAGCGGAAGCACAGATACGCAGTATTTT. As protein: CASRLRTSGSTDTQYF.

The CDR3 spells CASSPRESGANVLTF. CDR3 nucleotides: TGTGCCAGCAGCCCCCGGGAATCTGGGGCCAACGTCCTGACTTTC. This chain connects TRBV9 to TRBJ2-6; TRBD2 is a possible D gene (5 bases). This CDR3 has 15 residues. The V end lost 4 bases, the J end lost 1 base, and 9 bases lay between the germline ends. CDR1 is SGDLS, CDR2 YYNGEE, per germline.

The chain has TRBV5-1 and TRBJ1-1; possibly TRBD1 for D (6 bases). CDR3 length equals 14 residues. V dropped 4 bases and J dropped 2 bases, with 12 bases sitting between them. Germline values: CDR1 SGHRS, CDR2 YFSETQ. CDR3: CASSLGTTNTEAFF. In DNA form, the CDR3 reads TGCGCCAGCAGCCTCGGGACAACCAACACTGAAGCTTTCTTT.

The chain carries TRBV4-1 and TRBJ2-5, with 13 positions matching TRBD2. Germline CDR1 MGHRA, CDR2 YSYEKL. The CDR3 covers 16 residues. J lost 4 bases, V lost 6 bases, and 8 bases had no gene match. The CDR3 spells CASRPTSGRARETQYF. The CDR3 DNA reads TGCGCCAGCAGACCCACTAGCGGGAGGGCCAGAGAGACCCAGTACTTC.

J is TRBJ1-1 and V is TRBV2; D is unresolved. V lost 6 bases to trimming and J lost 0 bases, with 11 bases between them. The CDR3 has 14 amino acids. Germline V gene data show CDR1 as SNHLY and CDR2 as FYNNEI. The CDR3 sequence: CASRSAELNTEAFF. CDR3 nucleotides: TGTGCCAGCAGGTCGGCGGAGCTGAACACTGAAGCTTTCTTT.